Below are 12 T cell receptor beta chains sequenced from a single sample in a study of T-cell reconstitution after alpha-beta-depleted transplantation in children. Preparation of the TCRbeta library was carried out with unique molecular identifiers. TCRdb re-called the PCR reads with MiXCR, one entry per CDR3 protein. In the table there are approximately 400,000 distinct CDR3 sequences, around 9.9% of which are singletons. The material was PBMCs from the stem cell graft donor, obtained from the stem cell graft. The receptor source for this set is a human donor who donated a stem cell graft to a child with acute myeloid leukemia.

The CDR3 sequence: CATGPSQETQYF. As DNA, the CDR3 is TGTGCCACCGGACCGTCACAAGAGACCCAGTACTTC. The chain uses TRBV10-3 and TRBJ2-5; no definite D call. The CDR3 covers 12 residues. CDR1 ENHRY and CDR2 SYGVKD come from the germline V gene. Trimming removed 10 bases from V and 2 bases from J, with 11 bases in between.

This clonotype was detected ten times or more. The chain uses TRBV9 and TRBJ2-3; D remains unclear. V lost 3 bases and J lost 6, with 14 bases in between. This CDR3 has 14 residues. Germline loops: CDR1 SGDLS, CDR2 YYNGEE. CDR3 nucleotides: TGTGCCAGCAGCGCATCACCTCAGCTGGATACGCAGTATTTT. Its translation is CASSASPQLDTQYF.

This chain connects TRBV12-3 or TRBV12-4 to TRBJ1-5, with D unclear. V dropped 6 bases and J dropped 4 bases, with 13 bases sitting between them. The CDR3 runs 14 residues. CDR3 DNA: TGTGCCAGCAGACCCCCCGCGGAGAATCAGCCCCAGCATTTT. It is translated as CASRPPAENQPQHF.

This clonotype was seen a few times. This chain joins TRBV6-5 and TRBJ2-2, with D perhaps being TRBD1 or TRBD2 (5 bases each). V lost 1 base to trimming and J lost 3 bases, with 9 bases between them. Germline CDR1 reads MNHEY; CDR2 reads SVGAGI. CDR3 size: 15 residues. The chain's CDR3 is CASSYWGRDTGELFF. The CDR3 DNA sequence: TGTGCCAGCAGTTACTGGGGGAGAGACACCGGGGAGCTGTTTTTT.

This clonotype was seen ten or more times. The chain has TRBV7-2 and TRBJ2-2, with a weak D call TRBD2 (6 bases). This CDR3 contains 14 residues. Germline CDR1 is SGHTA and CDR2 is FQGNSA. Trimming took off 7 bases at V and 6 bases at J, with 15 bases between the two ends. CDR3 bases: TGTGCCAGCACCATACTGGAGGGTCCCGGGGAGCTGTTTTTT. It yields the protein CASTILEGPGELFF.

This clonotype has a count of ten or more. This chain joins TRBV18 and TRBJ2-5; no reliable D call. The CDR3 totals 13 residues. Germline V gene data show CDR1 as KGHSH and CDR2 as LQKENI. Trimming pared 3 bases from V and 4 bases from J, leaving 9 bases between. Here the CDR3 DNA reads TGTGCCAGCTCACCGGCGTTTGGAGAGACCCAGTACTTC. Its translation: CASSPAFGETQYF.

This rearrangement joins TRBV7-2 to TRBJ2-7; a possible D gene is TRBD1 (6 bases). Per germline, CDR1 SGHTA and CDR2 FQGNSA. CDR3 size: 14 residues. Deletions cut 5 bases from V and 6 bases from J, with 17 bases between. CDR3 coding DNA: TGTGCCAGCAGCCGAAGCGAGTTGGGGGCCGAGCAGTACTTC. Protein: CASSRSELGAEQYF.

This clonotype was detected only a few times. The rearrangement uses TRBV5-1 and TRBJ1-3; D is perhaps TRBD1 (5 bases). Germline V gives CDR1 SGHRS, CDR2 YFSETQ. This CDR3 has 16 amino acids. Trimming removed 1 base from V and 0 bases from J, with 11 bases in between. CDR3 nucleotide sequence: TGCGCCAGCAGCTTGCGGGGGGGTGTCTCTGGAAACACCATATATTTT. Translation: CASSLRGGVSGNTIYF. The variable domain in full, completed from reference TRBV5-1 and TRBJ1-3, reads KAGVTQTPRYLIKTRGQQVTLSCSPISGHRSVSWYQQTPGQGLQFLFEYFSETQRNKGNFPGRFSGRQFSNSRSEMNVSTLELGDSALYLCASSLRGGVSGNTIYFGEGSWLTVV.

This clonotype was counted at least ten times. The V gene is TRBV5-1, the J gene TRBJ2-3; 9 nucleotides align to TRBD2. J lost 3 bases, V lost 1 base, and 6 bases had no gene match. The CDR3 totals 16 residues. Germline-derived CDR1 and CDR2 are SGHRS and YFSETQ. This CDR3 is CASSLSSGRSTDTQYF. CDR3 sequence (DNA): TGCGCCAGCAGCTTGTCGAGCGGGAGGAGTACAGATACGCAGTATTTT.

The chain has TRBV4-1 and TRBJ2-1, with 9 bases aligning to TRBD1. The CDR3 is 16 residues long. Germline trimming cut 1 base from V and 10 bases from J; bases unmatched to any gene: 11. Per germline, CDR1 MGHRA and CDR2 YSYEKL. The CDR3 DNA is TGCGCCAGCAGCCAAGGGACCGGGACAGGGCTCCAGGAGCAGTTCTTC. It specifies CASSQGTGTGLQEQFF.

This clonotype was observed a few times. The rearrangement joins TRBV29-1 to TRBJ2-4; D is unresolved. There are 13 residues in the CDR3. The V gene's germline CDR1 is SQVTM and CDR2 ANQGSEA. The V end was cut by 5 bases, the J end by 9 bases, with 17 bases between. The CDR3 spells CSVSTDGPVIQYF. For the CDR3, the DNA is TGCAGCGTTTCGACGGACGGACCGGTCATTCAGTACTTC.

This clonotype occurred a few times. This chain links TRBV5-1 with TRBJ2-5; TRBD2 matches 8 bases. V was pared by 5 bases and J by 5 bases, with 5 bases of the junction left unmatched. CDR1 is SGHRS and CDR2 is YFSETQ in the germline V gene. This CDR3 is 13 amino acids long. CDR3 loop: CASSRLASETQYF. The CDR3 DNA is TGCGCCAGCAGTCGACTAGCGTCGGAGACCCAGTACTTC. Using reference TRBV5-1 and TRBJ2-5 for the parts outside the CDR3, the full variable domain is KAGVTQTPRYLIKTRGQQVTLSCSPISGHRSVSWYQQTPGQGLQFLFEYFSETQRNKGNFPGRFSGRQFSNSRSEMNVSTLELGDSALYLCASSRLASETQYFGPGTRLLVL.